This note documents a single T cell receptor (beta chain) sequence. Its target is unknown. V was trimmed by 0 bases and J by 0 bases, leaving 9 bases between them. This CDR3 has 16 residues. Germline V gene lookup returns CDR1 SGHRS and CDR2 YFSETQ. The table came from immunoSEQ multiplex PCR; TCRdb's copy has only in-frame clones and leaves some out. Here the sample spans approximately 600,000 clones, approximately 96% being singletons. This record comes from a study of shared clonotypes between healthy human individuals. Study-wide results and limits: Among several donors, roughly 5% of naive CD4 clonotypes were found in common. Among non-shared clonotypes, generation probabilities were lower than among those shared by all four donors.

Selected positively for CCR7 and CD45RO-negative, naive CD8 cells excluded terminally differentiated effector memory CD45RA+ cells. The sequence was obtained from a woman in her 30s in good health. This chain links TRBV5-1 with TRBJ2-2, with D possibly matching TRBD1 (6 bases). Material: naive CD8+ T cells sorted from blood. The CDR3 coding sequence is TGCGCCAGCAGCTTGGGGGGACACTCGAACACCGGGGAGCTGTTTTTT. It encodes CASSLGGHSNTGELFF.